This TCR beta chain comes out of a study of neurological immune-mediated disorders. This clonotype was observed at least ten times. The germline V gene has CDR1 DFQATT and CDR2 SNEGSKA (reference sequence). CDR3 length: 11 residues. Trimming removed 6 bases from V and 5 bases from J, with 10 bases in between. MiXCR, run by TCRdb on the 5' RACE reads, gives a single entry per CDR3 protein. The table includes approximately 23,000 distinct CDR3 sequences, roughly 10% detected once. This receptor was identified in an older woman with HTLV-1-associated myelopathy (HAM/TSP). The sample comprised PBMCs. The chain combines TRBV20-1 with TRBJ1-1; D is undetermined. The CDR3 DNA sequence: TGCAGTGCCACCCTGGGGACTGAAGCTTTCTTT. Its translation: CSATLGTEAFF.